Listed below are T cell receptor beta chains from one sample, sequenced in a study of shared clonotypes between healthy human individuals. The data were produced by immunoSEQ multiplex PCR, yet TCRdb's version contains in-frame clones alone and is incomplete. The top ten clones hold around 0.47% of a sample with about 1.1 million clones, about 84% of them seen once. The sequenced material came from memory CD4+ T cells from PBMCs. These receptors were obtained from a man aged 18 to 30 in good health. Some clones in this sample may be carry-over from other donors' samples. Each CDR3 is given without its conserved first and last residue.

J	V	CDR3
TRBJ1-2	TRBV7-2	ASSRDLYGYT
TRBJ1-1	TRBV30	AWSRTGSEAF
TRBJ1-2	TRBV28	ASSAGFSFNGYT
TRBJ2-5	TRBV6-6	ASSYRRLAGAAQY
TRBJ2-3	TRBV5-1	ASSLGSSGAPTDTQY
TRBJ2-7	TRBV28	ATHTGFAYEQY
TRBJ2-5	TRBV29-1	SVEEDRLEQY
TRBJ1-4	TRBV18	ASSPVTGGHGTNEKLF
TRBJ2-1	TRBV30	AWRSTQGASYNEQF
TRBJ2-3	TRBV5-6	ASSWAPEPTDTQY
TRBJ2-3	TRBV5-4	ASSFTSGRFDTQY
TRBJ2-1	TRBV28	ASSYPLAGVRYNEQF
TRBJ2-1	TRBV27	ASSLGVWSSYNEQF
TRBJ1-3	TRBV2	ASSVGVTGNTIY
TRBJ2-6	TRBV2	ASSGGRGRSGANVLT
TRBJ1-1	TRBV5-1	ASSPPGQGRTEAF
TRBJ2-1	TRBV7-3	ASSLNPHGAGGSNEQF
TRBJ2-5	TRBV5-1	ASSLGLAGGQETQY
TRBJ2-2	TRBV12-5	ASGLVITGELF
TRBJ1-1	TRBV4-1	ASSPVKLGGDTEAF
TRBJ1-1	TRBV11-2	ASSFSLRDRATEAF
TRBJ1-5	TRBV9	ASSVAPGQPQH
TRBJ2-7	TRBV27	ASSPRSNSYEQY
TRBJ2-1	TRBV7-3	ASSWDRGLNNEQF
TRBJ1-2	TRBV30	AWRKDENYGYT
TRBJ2-4	TRBV19	ASSILGEAKNIQY
TRBJ2-7	TRBV6-1	ASSAERSYEQY
TRBJ1-2	TRBV7-8	ASRGSTGDGYT
TRBJ2-1	TRBV10-3	AITGRISNEQF
TRBJ1-5	TRBV7-2	ASNAGGGQPQH
TRBJ1-4	TRBV21-1	ASSKYNPGDEKLF
TRBJ2-2	TRBV6-5	ASRTRQGRDGELF
TRBJ2-7	TRBV27	ASNPTSGRAHEQY
TRBJ2-7	TRBV6-5	ASSPGMMWGYEQY
TRBJ2-5	TRBV2	ASSDREKETQY
TRBJ2-7	TRBV5-4	ASSPDRGRVYEQY
TRBJ1-5	TRBV28	ASSFRAGGSQPQH
TRBJ1-2	TRBV7-3	ASSVDRASGYT
TRBJ2-7	TRBV19	ASSPQGLLYEQY
TRBJ2-5	TRBV6-5	ASSRTGGRETQY
TRBJ1-4	TRBV4-2	ASSQEEEQLSAEKLF
TRBJ2-1	TRBV6-1	ASSEQGYNEQF
TRBJ2-1	TRBV4-1	ASSQASGTSGTNEQF
TRBJ1-2	TRBV28	ASSLGLSGDQGGYT
TRBJ2-5	TRBV28	ASRRPSGGVGTQY
TRBJ2-2	TRBV7-3	ASSSWGNTGELF
TRBJ2-5	TRBV7-3	ASSPGPHPETQY
TRBJ2-3	TRBV29-1	SVERRSTDTQY
TRBJ1-4	TRBV5-6	ASSDSGGPTNEKLF
TRBJ2-3	TRBV19	ASSPSGSPGDTQY
TRBJ1-2	TRBV7-3	ASSLVYNRPIGYT
TRBJ2-7	TRBV7-9	ASSGAFEQY
TRBJ1-2	TRBV7-3	ASSPGGPYGYT
TRBJ2-7	TRBV6-1	ASSEALAGRGYEQY
TRBJ2-1	TRBV5-1	ASSTDRLINEQF
TRBJ2-2	TRBV4-2	ASSQSRDYAAGELF
TRBJ2-7	TRBV19	ASSGPGQGKPYEQY
TRBJ2-7	TRBV5-4	ASSAGTSGRGGNEQY
TRBJ1-2	TRBV4-2	ASSQLIDGDGYT